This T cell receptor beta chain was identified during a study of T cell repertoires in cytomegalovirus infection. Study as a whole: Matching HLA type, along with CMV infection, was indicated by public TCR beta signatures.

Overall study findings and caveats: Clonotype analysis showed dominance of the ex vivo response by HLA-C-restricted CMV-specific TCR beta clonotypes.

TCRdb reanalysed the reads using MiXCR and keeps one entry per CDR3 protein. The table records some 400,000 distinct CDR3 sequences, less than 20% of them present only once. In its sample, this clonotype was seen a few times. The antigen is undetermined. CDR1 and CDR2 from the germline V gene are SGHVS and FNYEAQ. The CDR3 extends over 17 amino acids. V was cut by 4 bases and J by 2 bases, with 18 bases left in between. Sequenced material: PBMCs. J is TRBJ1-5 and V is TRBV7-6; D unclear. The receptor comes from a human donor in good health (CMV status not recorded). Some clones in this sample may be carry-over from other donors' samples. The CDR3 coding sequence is TGTGCCAGCAGCTATTCCTACGGGAATTTGGGCAATCAGCCCCAGCATTTT. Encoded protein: CASSYSYGNLGNQPQHF.